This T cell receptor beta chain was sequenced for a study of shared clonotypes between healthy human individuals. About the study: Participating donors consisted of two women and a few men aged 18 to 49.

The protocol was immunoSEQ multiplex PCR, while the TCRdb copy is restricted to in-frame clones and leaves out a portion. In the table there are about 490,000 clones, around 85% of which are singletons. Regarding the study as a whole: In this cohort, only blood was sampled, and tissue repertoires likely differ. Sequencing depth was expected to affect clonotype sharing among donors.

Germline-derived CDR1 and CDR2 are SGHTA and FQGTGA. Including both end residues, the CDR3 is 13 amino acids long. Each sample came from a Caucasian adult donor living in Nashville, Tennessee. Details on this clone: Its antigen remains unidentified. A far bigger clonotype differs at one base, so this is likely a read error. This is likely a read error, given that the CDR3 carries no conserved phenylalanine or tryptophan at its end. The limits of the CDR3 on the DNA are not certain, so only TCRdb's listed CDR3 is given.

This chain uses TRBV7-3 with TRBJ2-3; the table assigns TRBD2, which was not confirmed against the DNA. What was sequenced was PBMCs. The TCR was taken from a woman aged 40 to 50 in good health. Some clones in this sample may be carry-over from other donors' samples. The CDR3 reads CASSPGSAGALDS.